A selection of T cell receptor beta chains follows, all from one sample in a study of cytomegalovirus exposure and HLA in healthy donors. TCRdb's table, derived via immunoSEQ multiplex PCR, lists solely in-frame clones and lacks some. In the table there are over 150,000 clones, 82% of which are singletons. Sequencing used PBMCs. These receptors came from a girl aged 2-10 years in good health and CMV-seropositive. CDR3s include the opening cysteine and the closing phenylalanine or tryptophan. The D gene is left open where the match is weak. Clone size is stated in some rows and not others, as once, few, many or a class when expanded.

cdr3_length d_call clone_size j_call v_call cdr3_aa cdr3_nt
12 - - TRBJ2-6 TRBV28 CASSYGANVLTF TGTGCCAGCAGCTATGGGGCCAACGTCCTGACTTTC
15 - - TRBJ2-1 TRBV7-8 CASRLSRSSYNEQFF TGTGCCAGCAGGCTAAGCCGGAGCTCCTACAATGAGCAGTTCTTC
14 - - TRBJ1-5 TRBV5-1 CASSPDSSNQPQHF TGCGCCAGCAGCCCTGACAGTAGCAATCAGCCCCAGCATTTT
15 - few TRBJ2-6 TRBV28 CASSLYSSGANVLTF TGTGCCAGCAGTTTATACAGCTCTGGGGCCAACGTCCTGACTTTC
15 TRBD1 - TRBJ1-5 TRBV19 CASRLDRDRNQPQHF TGTGCCAGTAGACTCGACAGGGATCGCAATCAGCCCCAGCATTTT
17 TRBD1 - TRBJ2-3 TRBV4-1 CASSQDDRGRVTDTQYF TGCGCCAGCAGCCAAGATGATAGGGGGCGCGTCACAGATACGCAGTATTTT
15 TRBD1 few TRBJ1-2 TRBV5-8 CASSYSTGSNYGYTF TGTGCCAGCAGTTATTCGACAGGGAGCAACTATGGCTACACCTTC
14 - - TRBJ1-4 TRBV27 CASSRQVYGEKLFF TGTGCCAGCAGTCGACAGGTTTATGGTGAAAAACTGTTTTTT
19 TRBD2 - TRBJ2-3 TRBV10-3 CAISEAVSRAGAVPDTQYF TGTGCCATCAGTGAGGCCGTGTCCCGAGCGGGAGCTGTCCCAGATACGCAGTATTTT
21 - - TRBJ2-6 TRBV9 CASSVVVPLTAGSSGANVLTF TGTGCCAGCAGCGTAGTAGTGCCCCTAACGGCGGGTTCCTCTGGGGCCAACGTCCTGACTTTC
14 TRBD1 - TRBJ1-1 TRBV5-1 CASSLARGRPEAFF TGCGCCAGCAGCTTGGCCAGGGGGCGGCCTGAAGCTTTCTTT
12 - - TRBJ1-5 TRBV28 CASSLPPGPQHF TGTGCCAGCAGCCTCCCTCCCGGGCCCCAGCATTTT
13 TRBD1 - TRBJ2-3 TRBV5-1 CAGRQGAEDTQYF TGCGCCGGCCGACAGGGAGCTGAAGATACGCAGTATTTT
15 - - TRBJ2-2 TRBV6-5 CASTLSGLNTGELFF TGTGCCAGCACCCTAAGCGGGTTGAACACCGGGGAGCTGTTTTTT
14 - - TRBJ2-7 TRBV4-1 CASSQVQAPHEQYF TGCGCCAGCAGCCAAGTTCAAGCCCCCCACGAGCAGTACTTC
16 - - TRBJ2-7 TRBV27 CASRFPAGPSSYEQYF TGTGCCAGCAGGTTCCCCGCGGGGCCAAGCTCCTACGAGCAGTACTTC
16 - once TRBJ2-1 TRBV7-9 CASSQGHWTNYNEQFF TGTGCCAGCAGCCAGGGCCATTGGACAAACTACAATGAGCAGTTCTTC
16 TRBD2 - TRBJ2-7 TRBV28 CASSTGLAGGGYEQYF TGTGCCAGCAGTACGGGACTAGCGGGAGGGGGGTACGAGCAGTACTTC
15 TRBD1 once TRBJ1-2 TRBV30 CAWTLGTGAVDGYTF TGTGCCTGGACCCTCGGGACAGGGGCAGTGGATGGCTACACCTTC
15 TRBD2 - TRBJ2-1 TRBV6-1 CASSSRTSGGDEQFF TGTGCCAGCAGTTCTCGGACTAGCGGGGGTGATGAGCAGTTCTTC
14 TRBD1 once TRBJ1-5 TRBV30 CAWSSGGGNQPQHF TGTGCCTGGAGTTCAGGGGGTGGCAATCAGCCCCAGCATTTT
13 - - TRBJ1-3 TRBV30 CAWRRVYGNTIYF TGTGCCTGGCGCAGGGTTTACGGAAACACCATATATTTT
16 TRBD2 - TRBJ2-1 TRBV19 CASSIPAGRVYNEQFF TGTGCCAGTAGTATCCCCGCCGGGAGGGTCTACAATGAGCAGTTCTTC
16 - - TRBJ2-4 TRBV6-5 CASSYSGTLAKNIQYF TGTGCCAGCAGTTACTCAGGGACATTAGCCAAAAACATTCAGTACTTC
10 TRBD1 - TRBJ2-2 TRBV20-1 CSAWNRGLFF TGCAGTGCTTGGAACAGGGGGTTGTTTTTT
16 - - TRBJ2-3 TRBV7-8 CASSLEAGMALDTQYF TGTGCCAGCAGCTTAGAGGCGGGAATGGCCCTAGATACGCAGTATTTT
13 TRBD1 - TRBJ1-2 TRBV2 CASSEGTDYGYTF TGTGCCAGCAGTGAGGGGACAGACTATGGCTACACCTTC
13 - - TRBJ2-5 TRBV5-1 CASSYGDQETQYF TGCGCCAGCAGCTACGGGGATCAAGAGACCCAGTACTTC
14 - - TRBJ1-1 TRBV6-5 CASSYNRENTEAFF TGTGCCAGCAGTTACAACCGGGAGAACACTGAAGCTTTCTTT
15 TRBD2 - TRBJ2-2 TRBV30 CAWSRLAGVNGELFF TGTGCCTGGAGTAGGCTAGCGGGAGTGAACGGGGAGCTGTTTTTT
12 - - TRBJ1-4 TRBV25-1 CASSADSITLFF TGTGCCAGCAGTGCTGACAGTATAACGCTGTTTTTT
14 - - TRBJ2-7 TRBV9 CASSVGAGPYEQYF TGTGCCAGCAGCGTAGGGGCAGGTCCCTACGAGCAGTACTTC
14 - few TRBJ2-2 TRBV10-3 CAIRRTESPGELFF TGTGCCATCAGAAGGACAGAATCCCCCGGGGAGCTGTTTTTT
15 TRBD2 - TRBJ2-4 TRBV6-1 CASSGLAGGPNIQYF TGTGCCAGCAGTGGGTTAGCGGGAGGGCCCAACATTCAGTACTTC
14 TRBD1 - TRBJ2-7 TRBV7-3 CASSPRGQGGEQYF TGTGCCAGCAGCCCCAGGGGACAGGGCGGCGAGCAGTACTTC
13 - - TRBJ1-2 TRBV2 CASKTGGSYGYPF TGTGCCAGCAAAACTGGCGGATCCTATGGCTACCCCTTC
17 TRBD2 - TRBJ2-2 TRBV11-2 CASSSLSGRARTGELFF TGTGCCAGCAGCTCATTAAGCGGGAGGGCAAGGACCGGGGAGCTGTTTTTT
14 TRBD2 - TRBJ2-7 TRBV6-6 CASIARERTYEQYF TGTGCCAGCATCGCGCGGGAGAGAACCTACGAGCAGTACTTC
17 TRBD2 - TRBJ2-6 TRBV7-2 CASSLTGGNSGANVLTF TGTGCCAGCAGCTTAACGGGAGGGAACTCTGGGGCCAACGTCCTGACTTTC
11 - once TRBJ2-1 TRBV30 CAWGVGTEQFF TGTGCCTGGGGAGTGGGGACAGAGCAGTTCTTC
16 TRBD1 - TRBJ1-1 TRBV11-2 CASSLFQGERNTEAFF TGTGCCAGCAGCTTATTCCAGGGGGAGAGGAACACTGAAGCTTTCTTT
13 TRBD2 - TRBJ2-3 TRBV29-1 CSARLAESDTQYF TGCAGCGCGAGACTAGCGGAATCAGATACGCAGTATTTT
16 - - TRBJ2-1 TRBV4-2 CASSPTTGMGYNEQFF TGTGCCAGCAGCCCAACCACAGGGATGGGTTACAATGAGCAGTTCTTC
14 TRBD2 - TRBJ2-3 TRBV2 CANLGTAGGDTQYF TGTGCCAACCTGGGGACAGCGGGAGGAGATACGCAGTATTTT
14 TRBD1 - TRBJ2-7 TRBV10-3 CAISPGTESYEQYF TGTGCCATCAGCCCCGGGACAGAGTCCTACGAGCAGTACTTC
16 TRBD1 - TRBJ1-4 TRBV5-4 CASSLGRGATNEKLFF TGTGCCAGCAGCTTGGGCAGGGGGGCAACTAATGAAAAACTGTTTTTT
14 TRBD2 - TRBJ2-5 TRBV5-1 CASSLAGGQETQYF TGCGCCAGCAGCTTGGCGGGAGGGCAAGAGACCCAGTACTTC
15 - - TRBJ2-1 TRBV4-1 CASSRGSSSYNEQFF TGCGCCAGCTCCCGAGGGTCGAGCTCCTACAATGAGCAGTTCTTC
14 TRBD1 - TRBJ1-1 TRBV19 CASSIQGAGTEAFF TGTGCCAGTAGCATACAGGGGGCAGGCACTGAAGCTTTCTTT
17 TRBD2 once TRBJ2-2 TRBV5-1 CASSLGSLSGRTGELFF TGCGCCAGCAGCTTGGGGAGCCTTAGCGGGAGGACCGGGGAGCTGTTTTTT
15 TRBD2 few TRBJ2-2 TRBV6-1 CASSPEREGLGELFF TGTGCCAGCAGTCCAGAGCGGGAGGGGCTCGGGGAGCTGTTTTTT